This TCR beta chain was obtained from a study of blood T cell repertoires in COVID-19. For the study at large: Whether acute or convalescent, the COVID-19 samples came from the United States, Italy and Spain. The cDNA or gDNA used as material had been derived from T cells, B-cell-depleted T cells, or PBMCs.

Per the authors' pipeline: By means of reference gene primer amplification, nucleated cell counts were estimated. Using immunoSEQ multiplex PCR, the repertoire was profiled, and TCRdb retains in-frame clones only, with some absent. Clone size and the V and J calls come from that table; the DNA yielded D and trimming. The table includes roughly 250,000 clones, 88% detected once. Germline CDR1 reads SGHAT; CDR2 reads FQNNGV. The CDR3 runs 15 residues. With V trimmed by 1 base and J by 5 bases, 6 bases remained unmatched. This clone appeared once. The V call is TRBV11-2, the J call TRBJ2-7; 9 bases line up with TRBD1. The sample taken for sequencing was peripheral blood. This sequence was found in a woman younger than 45 with acute or convalescent COVID-19. This chain's CDR3 is CASSLGRDRVDEQYF. The CDR3 DNA sequence: TGTGCCAGCAGCTTAGGCCGGGACAGGGTGGACGAGCAGTACTTC.